One sample yielded the 27 T cell receptor beta chains listed below, sequenced in a study of blood T cell repertoires in COVID-19. Assay: immunoSEQ multiplex PCR; the TCRdb copy retains only in-frame clones and omits some. The data hold 100,000 to 150,000 clones, with about 70% observed a single time. Sequences were obtained from peripheral blood. These receptors all stem from a man at least 80 years old with COVID-19, enrolled during active disease.

The gene calls are TRBV2 and TRBJ1-2; 9 nucleotides line up with TRBD1. This CDR3 is 12 amino acids long. V trimming: 6 bases; J trimming: 7 bases; junction bases outside the gene matches: 3. Per the germline V gene, CDR1 is SNHLY and CDR2 is FYNNEI. CDR3 in DNA: TGTGCCAGCAGGGGGACAGGGACTGGCTACACCTTC. It codes for CASRGTGTGYTF.

V gene TRBV28 combines with J gene TRBJ2-2; D call uncertain. CDR1 MDHEN and CDR2 SYDVKM come from the germline V gene. The CDR3 totals 12 residues. V lost 3 bases and J lost 3, with 2 bases in between. CDR3 region: CASSFDTGELFF. Here the CDR3 DNA reads TGTGCCAGCAGTTTCGACACCGGGGAGCTGTTTTTT.

The chain joins TRBV9 to TRBJ1-6; D is unclear. Germline assignment: CDR1 SGDLS and CDR2 YYNGEE. This CDR3 is built from 14 residues. V gave up 0 bases and J gave up 7 bases, with 8 bases separating them. The CDR3 protein is CASSVGLINSPLHF. CDR3 DNA sequence: TGTGCCAGCAGCGTAGGACTCATAAATTCACCCCTCCACTTT.

The chain employs TRBV9 and TRBJ2-7; TRBD2 might be the D (5 bases). The CDR3 has 15 residues. Deletions cut 0 bases from V and 3 bases from J, with 13 bases between. CDR1 and CDR2 (germline): SGDLS, YYNGEE. CDR3 region: CASSVDASPRYEQYF. CDR3 nucleotide sequence: TGTGCCAGCAGCGTAGATGCTAGCCCCCGCTACGAGCAGTACTTC.

This clone was detected only once. The genes are TRBV28 and TRBJ2-3; 13 bases map to TRBD2. The junction had 13 bases not matched to a gene; V was cut back by 2 bases and J by 11 bases. CDR1 MDHEN and CDR2 SYDVKM come from the germline V gene. The CDR3 runs 17 residues. The CDR3 protein is CASSLTSPGTSGVGQYF. Here the CDR3 DNA reads TGTGCCAGCAGTTTAACTAGTCCCGGGACTAGCGGGGTGGGGCAGTATTTT.

This rearrangement joins TRBV29-1 to TRBJ1-1, with 8 nucleotides matching TRBD1. Germline trimming cut 3 bases from V and 4 bases from J; bases unmatched to any gene: 7. The V gene's germline CDR1 is SQVTM and CDR2 ANQGSEA. This CDR3 spans 14 amino acids. DNA for the CDR3: TGCAGCGTTGACGCGGGACAGGACGTCACTGAAGCTTTCTTT. Its protein product is CSVDAGQDVTEAFF.

The table lists this clone with a few counts. V is TRBV27 and J is TRBJ1-2; D gene unclear. Germline values: CDR1 MNHEY, CDR2 SMNVEV (reference sequence). Trimming stripped 6 bases from V and 2 bases from J, with 10 bases between. The CDR3 has 13 residues. The CDR3 DNA sequence: TGTGCCAGCAGCCCTTTCCAGAACTATGGCTACACCTTC. As protein: CASSPFQNYGYTF.

This chain links TRBV3-1 (or the pseudogene TRBV3-2) with TRBJ1-2; TRBD1 matches at 7 bases. The CDR3 totals 15 residues. Per the germline V gene, CDR1 is LGHDT and CDR2 is YNNKEL (reference sequence). With 2 bases clipped from V and 5 bases from J, the junction kept 8 bases outside the gene matches. The CDR3 region is CASSQRQGAGYGYTF. DNA of the CDR3: TGTGCCAGCAGCCAACGACAGGGCGCGGGGTATGGCTACACCTTC.

This rearrangement joins TRBV19 to TRBJ2-3, with a weak D call TRBD2 (5 bases). V shed 4 bases and J shed 6 bases, with 11 bases lying between them. CDR1 and CDR2 from the germline V gene are LNHDA and SQIVND (reference sequence). The CDR3 sequence is 13 residues long. DNA for the CDR3: TGTGCCAGTAGTACCGACGGGGAGGATACGCAGTATTTT. Translation: CASSTDGEDTQYF.

The CDR3 loop reads CASSKRGCGEAFF. The CDR3 DNA reads as TGTGCCAGCAGCAAGAGAGGCTGCGGAGAAGCTTTCTTT. V gene TRBV21-1 combines with J gene TRBJ1-1. TRBV21-1 is designated a pseudogene. There are 13 residues in the CDR3.

The V and J genes are TRBV11-2 and TRBJ2-3, with 7 bases aligning to TRBD2. Unmatched junction bases numbered 4, after V lost 3 bases and J lost 7 bases. From germline, CDR1 is SGHAT and CDR2 FQNNGV. CDR3 size: 13 residues. The CDR3 nucleotides are TGTGCCAGCAGCTTCGGGGGGATGAATACGCAGTATTTT. Protein: CASSFGGMNTQYF.

Many counts were recorded for this clone. V is TRBV2 and J is TRBJ1-5; perhaps TRBD1 as D (5 bases). CDR1 and CDR2 from the germline V gene are SNHLY and FYNNEI. CDR3 length: 14 residues. The V end was cut by 6 bases, the J end by 0 bases, with 9 bases between. CDR3 coding DNA: TGTGCCAGCAGGCAGGGTAATAGCAATCAGCCCCAGCATTTT. It yields the protein CASRQGNSNQPQHF.

This clone was seen repeatedly, ten times or more. The chain combines TRBV24-1 with TRBJ2-3, with D tentatively TRBD1 (6 bases). V dropped 10 bases and J dropped 2 bases, with 15 bases sitting between them. The CDR3 extends over 14 amino acids. From germline, CDR1 is KGHDR and CDR2 SFDVKD. CDR3 region: CATKGDISTDTQYF. CDR3 nucleotides: TGTGCCACGAAAGGGGACATCTCCACAGATACGCAGTATTTT.

The rearrangement uses TRBV4-3 and TRBJ2-7; TRBD1 is a possible D gene (5 bases). Trimming took off 1 base at V and 6 bases at J, with 13 bases between the two ends. The CDR3 has 14 residues. Germline CDR1 reads LGHNA; CDR2 reads YSLEER. CDR3 sequence reads: CASSQVSPRGEQYF. In DNA, the CDR3 is TGCGCCAGCAGCCAAGTTTCCCCAAGGGGCGAGCAGTACTTC.

This clone was counted a single time. The V gene is TRBV18, the J gene TRBJ2-3, with 8 bases matching TRBD2. This CDR3 spans 16 amino acids. The germline CDR1 and CDR2 sequences are KGHSH and LQKENI. Unmatched junction bases numbered 5, after V lost 3 bases and J lost 0 bases. CDR3 region: CASSPPGTRSTDTQYF. The CDR3 coding sequence is TGTGCCAGCTCACCCCCCGGGACTAGGAGCACAGATACGCAGTATTTT.

The chain is built from TRBV19 and TRBJ1-4; the match to TRBD1 covers 9 bases. The CDR3 length is 13 residues. In germline, CDR1 is LNHDA, CDR2 SQIVND (reference sequence). Trimming took 6 bases from V and 7 from J; bases not matched to a gene: 3. The CDR3 DNA follows: TGTGCCAGTAGGGACAGGGGTGGTGAAAAACTGTTTTTT. It translates to CASRDRGGEKLFF. Together with reference TRBV19 and TRBJ1-4, the CDR3 gives the full variable domain: DGGITQSPKYLFRKEGQNVTLSCEQNLNHDAMYWYRQDPGQGLRLIYYSQIVNDFQKGDIAEGYSVSREKKESFPLTVTSAQKNPTAFYLCASRDRGGEKLFFGSGTQLSVL.

The V call is TRBV5-1, the J call TRBJ2-3; 7 positions match TRBD1. The germline gives CDR1 SGHRS, CDR2 YFSETQ. This CDR3 spans 16 amino acids. V shed 5 bases and J 4 bases; nucleotides not matched to a gene: 13. CDR3 protein: CASSIGDRVGADTQYF. CDR3 nucleotide sequence: TGCGCCAGCAGTATCGGAGACAGGGTTGGCGCAGATACGCAGTATTTT.

The chain has TRBV7-3 and TRBJ2-3, with TRBD2 matching over 10 bases. From germline, CDR1 is SGHTA and CDR2 FQGTGA. The CDR3 runs 15 residues. After removal of 2 bases from V and 3 bases from J, the junction contained 2 bases not matched to a gene. CDR3 DNA sequence: TGTGCCAGCAGCTTAGCTAGCGGGAGAACAGATACGCAGTATTTT. Translation gives CASSLASGRTDTQYF. Based on the CDR3 plus reference TRBV7-3 and TRBJ2-3, the full variable domain is GAGVSQTPSNKVTEKGKYVELRCDPISGHTALYWYRQSLGQGPEFLIYFQGTGAADDSGLPNDRFFAVRPEGSVSTLKIQRTERGDSAVYLCASSLASGRTDTQYFGPGTRLTVL.

The chain recombines TRBV14 with TRBJ1-6, with no clear D. Per germline, CDR1 SGHDN and CDR2 FVKESK. CDR3 length equals 14 residues. The V and J ends lost 0 bases and 8 bases respectively, with 8 bases between them. CDR3 region: CASSQDSWYSPLHF. The CDR3 DNA follows: TGTGCCAGCAGCCAAGACAGTTGGTATTCACCCCTCCACTTT.

The rearrangement links TRBV28 to TRBJ1-2; TRBD1 aligns across 7 bases. Trimming took 4 bases from V and 7 from J; bases not matched to a gene: 15. The germline V gene has CDR1 MDHEN and CDR2 SYDVKM. The CDR3 has 16 residues. The CDR3 loop reads CASSSNGHSGTAGYTF. DNA for the CDR3: TGTGCCAGCAGTTCCAACGGACACTCCGGGACAGCTGGCTACACCTTC.

The chain combines TRBV28 with TRBJ1-3; tentative D call: TRBD1 (5 bases). Germline CDR1 reads MDHEN; CDR2 reads SYDVKM. Trimming removed 11 bases from V and 1 base from J, with 15 bases in between. The CDR3 runs 14 residues. CDR3 in amino acids: CASGGGNSGNTIYF. CDR3 nucleotide sequence: TGTGCCTCCGGGGGGGGTAATTCTGGAAACACCATATATTTT.

The chain couples TRBV5-5 to TRBJ2-5; 9 positions agree with TRBD1. CDR3 length: 12 residues. The germline gives CDR1 SGHKS, CDR2 YYEKEE (reference sequence). With 3 bases clipped from V and 14 bases from J, the junction kept 8 bases outside the gene matches. The CDR3 is CASSYDGTGLYF. Here the CDR3 DNA reads TGTGCCAGCAGCTATGACGGGACAGGGTTATACTTC.

The chain is built from TRBV5-1 and TRBJ1-2; possibly TRBD1 for D (5 bases). The CDR3 is 14 amino acids. Between the trimmed V and J ends, which lost 1 base and 6 bases, there was a span of 13 bases. CDR1 SGHRS and CDR2 YFSETQ come from the germline V gene. In nucleotides, the CDR3 is TGCGCCAGCAGCTTGCCCGTAGGGGCGGATGGCTACACCTTC. Protein sequence: CASSLPVGADGYTF.

The rearrangement uses TRBV9 and TRBJ1-2, with D uncertain. CDR3 size: 15 residues. CDR1 is SGDLS and CDR2 is YYNGEE in the germline V gene. Trimming pared 4 bases from V and 4 bases from J, leaving 17 bases between. The CDR3 spells CASSPWRDEFYGYTF. DNA of the CDR3: TGTGCCAGCAGCCCCTGGAGAGACGAATTCTATGGCTACACCTTC.

As concerns this clone: Sequence at one end of the junction differs from germline and may be a read error. The rearrangement links TRBV19 to TRBJ2-1; TRBD1 is a possible D gene (7 bases). The CDR3 extends over 13 amino acids. Germline CDR1 and CDR2: LNHDA and SQIVND (reference sequence). The CDR3 region has the DNA TGTGCCAGTAGTTCGACCGGAGGGACAGAGCCGTTCTTC. It specifies CASSSTGGTEPFF. The whole variable domain, filled in from reference TRBV19 and TRBJ2-1, reads DGGITQSPKYLFRKEGQNVTLSCEQNLNHDAMYWYRQDPGQGLRLIYYSQIVNDFQKGDIAEGYSVSREKKESFPLTVTSAQKNPTAFYLCASSSTGGTEPFFGPGTRLTVL.

The chain recombines TRBV7-2 with TRBJ2-3; 13 nucleotides match TRBD2. The CDR3 runs 14 residues. V lost 5 bases and J lost 9; bases outside the gene matches: 5. Per germline, CDR1 SGHTA and CDR2 FQGNSA. CDR3 nucleotide sequence: TGTGCCAGCAGCAGGACTAGCGGGAGAGAAACGCAGTATTTT. Translated: CASSRTSGRETQYF.

The V gene is TRBV3-1 (or the pseudogene TRBV3-2), the J gene TRBJ1-2, with no clear D. The V gene lost 1 base and the J gene lost 3 bases, with 6 bases spanning the gap. The CDR3 is made up of 13 amino acids. CDR1 and CDR2 (germline): LGHDT, YNNKEL (reference sequence). The CDR3 DNA sequence: TGTGCCAGCAGCCAAGTAACGGACTATGGCTACACCTTC. Its translation: CASSQVTDYGYTF.